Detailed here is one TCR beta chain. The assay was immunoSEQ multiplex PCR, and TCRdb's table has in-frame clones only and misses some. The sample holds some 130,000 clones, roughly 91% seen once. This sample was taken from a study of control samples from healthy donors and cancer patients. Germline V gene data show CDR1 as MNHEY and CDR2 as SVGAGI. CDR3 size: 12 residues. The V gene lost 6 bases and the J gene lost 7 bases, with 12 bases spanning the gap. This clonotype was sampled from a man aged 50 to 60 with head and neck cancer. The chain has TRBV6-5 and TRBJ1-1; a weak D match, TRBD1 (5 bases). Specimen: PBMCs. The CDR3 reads CASSLQRGEAFF. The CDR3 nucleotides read TGTGCCAGCAGCTTGCAGAGGGGTGAAGCTTTCTTT.